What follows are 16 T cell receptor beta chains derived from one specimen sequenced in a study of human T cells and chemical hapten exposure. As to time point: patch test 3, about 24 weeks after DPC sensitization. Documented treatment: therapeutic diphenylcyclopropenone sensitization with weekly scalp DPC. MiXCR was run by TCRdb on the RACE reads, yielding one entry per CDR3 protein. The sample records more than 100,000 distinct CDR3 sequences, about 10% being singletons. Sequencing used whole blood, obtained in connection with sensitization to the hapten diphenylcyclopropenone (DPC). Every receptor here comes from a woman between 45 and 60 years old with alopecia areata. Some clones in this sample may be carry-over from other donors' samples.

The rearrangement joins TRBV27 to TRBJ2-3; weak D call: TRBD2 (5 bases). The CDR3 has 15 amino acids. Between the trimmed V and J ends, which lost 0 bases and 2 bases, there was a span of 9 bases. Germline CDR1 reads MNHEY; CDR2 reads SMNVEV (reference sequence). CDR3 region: CASSLSSGLTDTQYF. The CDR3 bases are TGTGCCAGCAGTTTATCAAGCGGCCTCACAGATACGCAGTATTTT.

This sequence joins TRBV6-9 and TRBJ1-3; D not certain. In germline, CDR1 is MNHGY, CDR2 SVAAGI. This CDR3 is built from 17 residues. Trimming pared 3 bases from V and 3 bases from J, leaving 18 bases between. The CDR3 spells CASSYPFCPSFGNTIYF. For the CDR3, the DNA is TGTGCCAGCAGTTACCCCTTTTGCCCAAGCTTTGGAAACACCATATATTTT.

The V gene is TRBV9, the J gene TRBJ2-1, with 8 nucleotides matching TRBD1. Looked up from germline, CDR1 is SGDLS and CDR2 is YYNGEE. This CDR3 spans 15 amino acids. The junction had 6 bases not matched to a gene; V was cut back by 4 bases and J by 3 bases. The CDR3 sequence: CASSPDRGGYNEQFF. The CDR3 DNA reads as TGTGCCAGCAGCCCCGACAGGGGAGGCTACAATGAGCAGTTCTTC. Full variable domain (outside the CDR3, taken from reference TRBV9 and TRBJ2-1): DSGVTQTPKHLITATGQRVTLRCSPRSGDLSVYWYQQSLDQGLQFLIQYYNGEERAKGNILERFSAQQFPDLHSELNLSSLELGDSALYFCASSPDRGGYNEQFFGPGTRLTVL.

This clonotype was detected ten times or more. The CDR3 protein is CSAMGQGAFGELFF. CDR3 coding DNA: TGCAGTGCTATGGGACAGGGGGCGTTCGGGGAGCTGTTTTTT. The chain carries TRBV20-1 and TRBJ2-2, with 12 positions matching TRBD1. J was trimmed by 7 bases and V by 4 bases; bases with no gene match: 4. The germline V gene encodes CDR1 DFQATT and CDR2 SNEGSKA (reference sequence). CDR3 length equals 14 residues.

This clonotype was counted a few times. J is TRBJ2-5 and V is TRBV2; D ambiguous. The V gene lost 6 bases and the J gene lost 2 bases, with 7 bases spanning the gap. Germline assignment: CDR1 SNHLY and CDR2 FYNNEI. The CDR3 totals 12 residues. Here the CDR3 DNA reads TGTGCCAGCAGGCGTGAGCAAGAGACCCAGTACTTC. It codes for CASRREQETQYF.

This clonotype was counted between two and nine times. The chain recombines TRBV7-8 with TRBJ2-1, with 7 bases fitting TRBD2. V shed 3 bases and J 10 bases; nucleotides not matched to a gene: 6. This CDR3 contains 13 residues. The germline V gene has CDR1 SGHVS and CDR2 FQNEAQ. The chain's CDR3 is CASSLREKGEQFF. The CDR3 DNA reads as TGTGCCAGCAGCTTGCGGGAGAAGGGCGAGCAGTTCTTC.

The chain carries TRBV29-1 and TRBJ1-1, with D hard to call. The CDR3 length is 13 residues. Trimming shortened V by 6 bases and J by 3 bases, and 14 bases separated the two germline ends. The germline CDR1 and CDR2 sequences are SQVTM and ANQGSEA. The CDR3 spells CSVLTFMDTEAFF. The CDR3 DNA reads TGCAGCGTGCTTACGTTTATGGACACTGAAGCTTTCTTT.

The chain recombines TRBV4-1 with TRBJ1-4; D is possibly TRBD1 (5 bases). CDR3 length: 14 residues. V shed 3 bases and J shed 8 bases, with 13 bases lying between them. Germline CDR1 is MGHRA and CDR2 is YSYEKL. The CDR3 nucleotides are TGCGCCAGCAGCCACCACGACAGAGCGGAAAAACTGTTTTTT. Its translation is CASSHHDRAEKLFF.

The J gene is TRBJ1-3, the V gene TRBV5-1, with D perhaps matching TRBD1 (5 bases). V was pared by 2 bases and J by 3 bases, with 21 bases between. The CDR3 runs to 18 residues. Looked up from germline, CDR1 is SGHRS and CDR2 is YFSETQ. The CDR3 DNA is TGCGCCAGCAGCTTAAGGTCCGGGACGAGTCTTCGTGGAAACACCATATATTTT. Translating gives CASSLRSGTSLRGNTIYF. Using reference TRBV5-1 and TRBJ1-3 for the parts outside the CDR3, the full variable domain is KAGVTQTPRYLIKTRGQQVTLSCSPISGHRSVSWYQQTPGQGLQFLFEYFSETQRNKGNFPGRFSGRQFSNSRSEMNVSTLELGDSALYLCASSLRSGTSLRGNTIYFGEGSWLTVV.

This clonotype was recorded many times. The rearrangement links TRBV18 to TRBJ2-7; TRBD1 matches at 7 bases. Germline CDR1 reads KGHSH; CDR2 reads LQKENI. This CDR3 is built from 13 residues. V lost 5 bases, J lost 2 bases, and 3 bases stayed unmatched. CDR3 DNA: TGTGCCAGCTCAAGGGACAGTACCTACGAGCAGTACTTC. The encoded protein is CASSRDSTYEQYF.

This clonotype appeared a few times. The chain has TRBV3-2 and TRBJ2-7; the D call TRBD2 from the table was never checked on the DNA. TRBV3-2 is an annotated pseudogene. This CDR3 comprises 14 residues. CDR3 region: CASSQRGQPYEQYF. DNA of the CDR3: TGTGCCAGCAGCCAGCGAGGGCAGCCCTACGAGCAGTACTTC.

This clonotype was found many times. The CDR3 sequence is CASSLGPGSGGRYIQYF. The CDR3 DNA reads TGTGCCAGCAGTTTGGGCCCGGGAAGCGGGGGGAGATACATTCAGTACTTC. This rearrangement joins TRBV12-3 or TRBV12-4 to TRBJ2-4; 9 nucleotides align to TRBD2. This CDR3 is 17 amino acids long. V lost 3 bases to trimming and J lost 8 bases; unmatched junction nucleotides: 14.

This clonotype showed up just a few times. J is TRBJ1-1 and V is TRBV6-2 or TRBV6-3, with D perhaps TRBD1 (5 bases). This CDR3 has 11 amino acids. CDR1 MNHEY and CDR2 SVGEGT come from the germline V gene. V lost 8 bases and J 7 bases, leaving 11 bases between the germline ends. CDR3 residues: CASRGIGEAFF. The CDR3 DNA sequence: TGTGCCAGCCGGGGGATCGGTGAAGCTTTCTTT.

CDR3 region: CATSRARDRVLSGYTF. The CDR3 nucleotides read TGTGCCACCAGCAGAGCTAGGGACAGGGTCCTGTCTGGCTACACCTTC. The J gene is TRBJ1-2, the V gene TRBV15; 9 bases are a match to TRBD1. The CDR3 covers 16 residues. V lost 1 base and J lost 7; bases outside the gene matches: 10. Germline values: CDR1 LNHNV, CDR2 YYDKDF (reference sequence).

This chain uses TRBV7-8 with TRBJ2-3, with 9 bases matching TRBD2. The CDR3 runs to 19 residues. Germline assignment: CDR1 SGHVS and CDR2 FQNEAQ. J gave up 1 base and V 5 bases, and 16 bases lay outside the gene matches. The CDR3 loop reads CASSPKRLAGMGGTDTQYF. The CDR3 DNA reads TGTGCCAGCAGCCCGAAAAGGCTAGCGGGGATGGGGGGCACAGATACGCAGTATTTT.

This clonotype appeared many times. Here the CDR3 reads CASSRELAGENIQYF. CDR3 nucleotide sequence: TGTGCCAGCAGCCGAGAACTAGCGGGAGAAAACATTCAGTACTTC. The genes are TRBV4-2 and TRBJ2-4, with 11 bases lining up with TRBD2. The germline CDR1 and CDR2 sequences are LGHNA and YNFKEQ. V was clipped by 4 bases and J by 5 bases; unmatched bases: 4. The CDR3 spans 15 residues.